These 8 T cell receptor beta chains were all obtained from the same sample, sequenced in a study of blood T cell repertoires in COVID-19. Clones were read by immunoSEQ multiplex PCR, and TCRdb kept only the in-frame ones, dropping some. Of 95,000 to 150,000 clones listed, 85% were seen once; the top ten hold 3.5% to 4.5%. Sequenced material: peripheral blood. The receptor source for this set is a man between 60 and 75 years old with acute or convalescent COVID-19.

The chain has TRBV24-1 and TRBJ2-5, with 10 nucleotides matching TRBD2. The CDR3 runs to 15 residues. Germline values: CDR1 KGHDR, CDR2 SFDVKD. The J segment lost 4 bases and the V segment lost 2 bases, leaving 3 bases of the junction unmatched. This CDR3 is CATSDSLAGAETQYF. The CDR3 DNA sequence: TGTGCCACCAGTGATTCCCTAGCGGGAGCAGAGACCCAGTACTTC.

This clone was seen many times. The chain is built from TRBV29-1 and TRBJ2-3; TRBD2 aligns across 8 bases. The V gene end was trimmed by 2 bases and the J gene end by 5 bases; junction bases not matched to a gene: 12. The germline V gene has CDR1 SQVTM and CDR2 ANQGSEA. The CDR3 has 16 residues. The CDR3 DNA reads as TGCAGCGTTGAACACCCCAGCGGGAGTTTGGAAGATACGCAGTATTTT. Protein product: CSVEHPSGSLEDTQYF.

The V gene is TRBV6-5, the J gene TRBJ2-2; no reliable D call. Germline V lookup: CDR1 MNHEY, CDR2 SVGAGI. CDR3 length: 13 amino acids. Deletions cut 6 bases from V and 7 bases from J, with 12 bases between. CDR3 nucleotides: TGTGCCAGCAGATCTCACTCTATCGGGGAGCTGTTTTTT. Translation gives CASRSHSIGELFF.

This clone was seen a handful of times. The chain uses TRBV19 and TRBJ2-4; tentatively, D is TRBD2 (6 bases). The CDR3 totals 15 residues. From germline, CDR1 is LNHDA and CDR2 SQIVND (reference sequence). The V and J ends lost 5 bases and 5 bases respectively, with 16 bases between them. The CDR3 region has the DNA TGTGCCAGTAGTGGCGGGACCTTAGGCCAAAACATTCAGTACTTC. Encoded protein: CASSGGTLGQNIQYF.

This chain connects TRBV7-6 to TRBJ2-3; the D gene is possibly TRBD1 (7 bases). CDR1 and CDR2 (germline): SGHVS, FNYEAQ. This CDR3 comprises 18 residues. V lost 3 bases and J lost 2, with 21 bases in between. CDR3 nucleotide sequence: TGTGCCAGCAGCTTGGAGGTTTCAGGGGGGAGTTTCACAGATACGCAGTATTTT. Translating it yields CASSLEVSGGSFTDTQYF.

The chain employs TRBV7-8 and TRBJ2-7; 7 bases are shared with TRBD1. The ends lost 3 bases at V and 7 bases at J; junction bases unmatched: 15. In germline, CDR1 is SGHVS, CDR2 FQNEAQ. This CDR3 is built from 16 residues. The DNA of the CDR3 is TGTGCCAGCAGCTTGCCCCCAGGGGGTCGCTCGGGGGAGCAGTACTTC. This encodes CASSLPPGGRSGEQYF.

The rearrangement joins TRBV7-2 to TRBJ1-5; a weak D match, TRBD1 (5 bases). This CDR3 has 16 residues. Germline CDR1 and CDR2: SGHTA and FQGNSA. V was trimmed by 5 bases and J by 2 bases, leaving 16 bases between them. In DNA form, the CDR3 reads TGTGCCAGCAGCCCGGGGGGTCCGGCGGGCAATCAGCCCCAGCATTTT. This gives the protein CASSPGGPAGNQPQHF.

This chain links TRBV4-1 with TRBJ2-7; D possibly corresponds to TRBD2 (6 bases). Germline CDR1 reads MGHRA; CDR2 reads YSYEKL. This CDR3 region has 14 residues. V lost 2 bases to trimming and J lost 3 bases, with 11 bases between them. The CDR3 DNA reads as TGCGCCAGCAGCCAACTTCAGGAGGGCTACGAGCAGTACTTC. Translating gives CASSQLQEGYEQYF.